This T cell receptor beta chain was captured in a study of cytomegalovirus exposure and HLA in healthy donors. A remark on this clone: Its antigen is not known.

13 Jbeta primers and 60 Vbeta primers were used for the PCR. Profiling relied on immunoSEQ multiplex PCR, and the TCRdb table lists in-frame clones only, not all of them. The sample holds 120,000 or so clones, roughly 86% seen once. Trimming at V came to 4 bases and at J to 3 bases, leaving 3 bases not matched to a gene. Germline assignment: CDR1 SGHNT and CDR2 YYREEE (reference sequence). CDR3 length: 13 residues. Study-wide points: Across donors, sequencing depth was assumed by presence/absence analyses to be roughly uniform. An analysis was carried out later, and it reportedly showed fewer N-insertions in an Asian-associated ancestry cluster than the 666-donor mean. Researchers reported that a few CMV-associated chains were confirmed in vitro as CMV antigen-specific. A later analysis found most CMV-associated TCR beta chains apparently HLA-restricted.

The V gene is TRBV5-4, the J gene TRBJ1-1, with 7 nucleotides matching TRBD1. The receptor was isolated from a man between 40 and 49 years old in good health and CMV-seronegative. The sequencing input was PBMCs. Here the CDR3 DNA reads TGTGCCAGCAGCCCAACAGGGGACACTGAAGCTTTCTTT. Its protein product is CASSPTGDTEAFF.